What follows are 20 T cell receptor beta chains derived from one specimen sequenced in a study of T cell clonality in common variable immunodeficiency (dated by TCRdb to the mid-2010s). Results the study describes overall, beyond this receptor: CVID TCRbeta sequences reportedly showed fewer deletions and N-nucleotide insertions and lacked highly modified clones with 13 or more V deletions.

These receptors have no known antigen. Library preparation was by the immunoSEQ multiplex PCR assay. TCRdb holds this immuneACCESS table with in-frame rearrangements only. Some clones are missing; in checked studies, unresolved V genes explain under half, and the rest has no known cause. The table gives several thousand clones for this sample, with none occurring only once. Roughly 4.3% of the sample is held by the ten biggest clonotypes. Sample: peripheral blood mononuclear cells. These receptors were collected from a human donor with common variable immunodeficiency.

This clone was detected ten times or more. The read ends 3 residues early relative to the CDR3; the germline J gene fills the gap. The rearrangement uses TRBV5-1 and TRBJ2-1; TRBD2 matches 14 bases. CDR3 length equals 17 residues. The germline CDR1 and CDR2 sequences are SGHRS and YFSETQ. The J segment lost 7 bases and the V segment lost 2 bases, leaving 8 bases of the junction unmatched. The CDR3 reads CASSFQTSGGARNEQFF. The sequenced CDR3 bases are TGCGCCAGCAGCTTTCAGACTAGCGGGGGGGCTCGGAATGAG.

This clone was detected ten times or more. The CDR3 end is not reached by the read, which stops 3 residues before it; the germline J gene fills it in. The chain links TRBV2 to TRBJ1-2; 9 positions agree with TRBD1. V shed 9 bases and J 4 bases; nucleotides not matched to a gene: 15. This CDR3 contains 16 residues. Germline values: CDR1 SNHLY, CDR2 FYNNEI. CDR3 region: CARAGTGIPAGYGYTF. CDR3 DNA (partial): TGTGCCAGGGCCGGGACAGGGATTCCAGCCGGCTATGGC.

In its sample, this clone is medium-sized. The missing CDR3 end, 3 residues past where the read stops, is filled in from the germline J gene. The chain employs TRBV18 and TRBJ1-1; D not resolved. Trimming took off 0 bases at V and 5 bases at J, with 7 bases between the two ends. The germline gives CDR1 KGHSH, CDR2 LQKENI. This CDR3 contains 13 residues. The sequenced part of the CDR3 DNA is TGTGCCAGCTCACCACCAGGGTTAACTGAA. Amino acids: CASSPPGLTE. The CDR3 reads in full as CASSPPGLTEAFF.

This clone appeared many times. CDR3: CASSLGQGHEQYF. CDR3 DNA, as far as it was read: TGCGCCAGCAGCTTGGGACAGGGCCACGAG. The chain has TRBV5-1 and TRBJ2-7; 7 bases are shared with TRBD1. The CDR3 goes on 3 residues after the read ends, and that part is filled in from the germline J gene. Germline CDR1 is SGHRS and CDR2 is YFSETQ. The CDR3 loop spans 13 amino acids. The ends lost 0 bases at V and 5 bases at J; junction bases unmatched: 2.

This clone occurred many times. One end of the junction does not line up with germline, which may come from a read error. The read ends 3 residues before the CDR3 terminus; that terminus is restored from the germline J gene. The chain employs TRBV2 and TRBJ1-5, with TRBD1 matching over 8 bases. Germline V gene data show CDR1 as SNHLY and CDR2 as FYNNEI. This CDR3 has 15 residues. The DNA read from the CDR3 is TGTGCCAGCAGGGAAGACAGGGGCCCCAATCAGCCC. It codes for CASREDRGPNQP. The entire CDR3 reads CASREDRGPNQPQHF.

This clone was picked up many times. Read data end 3 residues before the CDR3 end; the end is taken from the germline J gene. This sequence joins TRBV6-2 or TRBV6-3 and TRBJ2-1, with 9 positions matching TRBD2. Germline values: CDR1 MNHEY, CDR2 SVGEGT. This CDR3 has 15 amino acids. The J segment lost 8 bases and the V segment lost 2 bases, leaving 7 bases of the junction unmatched. Incomplete CDR3 DNA: TGTGCCAGCAGTTACCTAGCGGGGAGGGTCGATGAG. Its protein is CASSYLAGRVDE. The CDR3, in full, reads CASSYLAGRVDEQFF.

The table lists this clone with many counts. The read gets to within 3 residues of the CDR3 end, and the germline J gene fills in the rest. This chain uses TRBV7-6 with TRBJ2-2; 9 nucleotides agree with TRBD2. The germline CDR1 and CDR2 sequences are SGHVS and FNYEAQ. This CDR3 is 14 amino acids long. With V trimmed by 3 bases and J by 8 bases, 4 bases remained unmatched. CDR3 protein: CASSFTSGFGELFF. Partial CDR3 DNA: TGTGCCAGCAGCTTTACTAGCGGGTTTGGGGAG.

This clone was found many times. Coverage ceases 3 residues before the CDR3 finishes, and the germline J gene fills in the end. The rearrangement joins TRBV14 to TRBJ2-5; TRBD2 matches at 9 bases. J was trimmed by 5 bases and V by 3 bases; bases with no gene match: 19. Germline values: CDR1 SGHDN, CDR2 FVKESK. This CDR3 has 19 residues. The sequenced part of the CDR3 DNA is TGTGCCAGCAGCCACCCCCGCGGGGGGGATTTGTTCCATGCGGAGACC. This translates into CASSHPRGGDLFHAET. The entire CDR3 reads CASSHPRGGDLFHAETQYF. The full variable domain, rest sourced from reference TRBV14 and TRBJ2-5, is EAGVTQFPSHSVIEKGQTVTLRCDPISGHDNLYWYRRVMGKEIKFLLHFVKESKQDESGMPNNRFLAERTGGTYSTLKVQPAELEDSGVYFCASSHPRGGDLFHAETQYFGPGTRLLVL.

This clone was found a few times. The CDR3 end falls 3 residues outside the read, so it is completed with the germline J gene. V and J are TRBV6-1 and TRBJ2-7, with D unresolved. The germline V gene encodes CDR1 MNHNS and CDR2 SASEGT. The CDR3 spans 15 residues. The germline V and J ends were trimmed by 3 bases and 0 bases, with 12 bases remaining between them. CDR3 bases read: TGTGCCAGCAGTGACTTACAACGTCTCTCCTACGAG. As protein: CASSDLQRLSYE. The whole CDR3 reads CASSDLQRLSYEQYF.

This clone was counted many times. The read ends 3 residues early relative to the CDR3; the germline J gene fills the gap. The V and J genes are TRBV19 and TRBJ1-2; weak D call: TRBD1 (5 bases). There are 13 residues in the CDR3. CDR1 and CDR2 from the germline V gene are LNHDA and SQIVND (reference sequence). V dropped 10 bases and J dropped 2 bases, with 14 bases sitting between them. The CDR3 reads CATTTGGNYGYTF. The part of the CDR3 DNA that was read is TGTGCCACTACGACCGGGGGGAACTATGGC.

This clone occurred many times. The read terminates 3 residues ahead of where the CDR3 ends, so the germline J gene completes it. This chain joins TRBV29-1 and TRBJ2-3, with 7 positions matching TRBD2. V was pared by 6 bases and J by 2 bases, with 8 bases of the junction left unmatched. Germline values: CDR1 SQVTM, CDR2 ANQGSEA. This CDR3 is built from 14 residues. CDR3: CSVTPGLHTDTQYF. The covered CDR3 bases are TGCAGCGTGACCCCGGGACTACACACAGATACG.

This clone was found many times. The CDR3 end is not reached by the read, which stops 3 residues before it; the germline J gene fills it in. The rearrangement links TRBV18 to TRBJ1-2; 10 bases match TRBD1. CDR3 size: 15 residues. The J segment lost 6 bases and the V segment lost 1 base, leaving 5 bases of the junction unmatched. Germline values: CDR1 KGHSH, CDR2 LQKENI. CDR3 DNA, as far as it was read: TGTGCCAGCTCACCACAATACGGGACAGGGGATGGC. It encodes CASSPQYGTGDG. The CDR3 in its entirety is CASSPQYGTGDGYTF.

This clone was picked up many times. The read terminates 3 residues before the CDR3 end, so the remaining end is supplied by the germline J gene. This sequence joins TRBV7-2 and TRBJ1-5, with a tentative D call TRBD1 (5 bases). CDR3 size: 13 residues. V lost 4 bases to trimming and J lost 4 bases, with 8 bases between them. CDR1 and CDR2 from the germline V gene are SGHTA and FQGNSA. CDR3 bases read: TGTGCCAGCAGCTCCAGGGTTAATCAGCCC. This encodes CASSSRVNQP. The full CDR3 sequence reads CASSSRVNQPQHF.

This clone has at least ten counts. The CDR3 goes on 3 residues after the read ends, and that part is filled in from the germline J gene. The chain links TRBV2 to TRBJ2-7; 7 positions agree with TRBD1. The J segment lost 4 bases and the V segment lost 5 bases, leaving 14 bases of the junction unmatched. CDR3 length: 16 amino acids. Germline V CDR1 and CDR2: SNHLY, FYNNEI. CDR3 residues: CASSFFLDRESYEQYF. The sequenced CDR3 bases are TGTGCCAGCAGTTTCTTTCTTGACAGGGAGTCTTACGAG. The variable domain in full, completed from reference TRBV2 and TRBJ2-7, reads EPEVTQTPSHQVTQMGQEVILRCVPISNHLYFYWYRQILGQKVEFLVSFYNNEISEKSEIFDDQFSVERPDGSNFTLKIRSTKLEDSAMYFCASSFFLDRESYEQYFGPGTRLTVT.

This clone was observed many times. Read data end 3 residues before the CDR3 end; the end is taken from the germline J gene. The chain couples TRBV27 to TRBJ2-2, with D perhaps TRBD2 (6 bases). The germline V gene encodes CDR1 MNHEY and CDR2 SMNVEV (reference sequence). The CDR3 extends over 15 amino acids. V was trimmed by 3 bases and J by 3 bases, leaving 11 bases between them. Partial CDR3 DNA: TGTGCCAGCAGTTTCGGAGGGCCCCACACCGGGGAG. It is translated as CASSFGGPHTGE. In full, the CDR3 reads CASSFGGPHTGELFF.

This clone was seen repeatedly, ten times or more. Incomplete CDR3 DNA: TGTGCCAGCAGCTTAGGACAGGGAAATCAGCCC. Its protein is CASSLGQGNQP. The whole CDR3 sequence is CASSLGQGNQPQHF. The gene calls are TRBV7-6 and TRBJ1-5, with 7 positions matching TRBD1. Read sequence stops 3 residues before the CDR3 end, and the germline J gene provides the missing end. The length of the CDR3 is 14 residues. With 1 base clipped from V and 4 bases from J, the junction kept 1 base outside the gene matches. Germline V gene lookup returns CDR1 SGHVS and CDR2 FNYEAQ.

Within the sample, this clone is medium-sized. The DNA ends 3 residues before the CDR3 does, and the rest of the CDR3 is filled in from the germline J gene. The chain links TRBV18 to TRBJ2-2; possible D gene TRBD2, 6 bases. The CDR3 has 18 residues. V lost 0 bases and J 7 bases, leaving 21 bases between the germline ends. Germline V gene sequence: CDR1 KGHSH, CDR2 LQKENI. CDR3 in amino acids: CASSPPSSSGLRSGELFF. The sequenced part of the CDR3 DNA is TGTGCCAGCTCACCACCCTCAAGTAGCGGCCTGCGGAGCGGGGAG. Full variable domain (missing parts from reference TRBV18 and TRBJ2-2): NAGVMQNPRHLVRRRGQEARLRCSPMKGHSHVYWYRQLPEEGLKFMVYLQKENIIDESGMPKERFSAEFPKEGPSILRIQQVVRGDSAAYFCASSPPSSSGLRSGELFFGEGSRLTVL.

This clone was picked up many times. The read ends 3 residues shy of where the CDR3 ends; the end is completed using the germline J gene. The chain carries TRBV12-3 or TRBV12-4 and TRBJ1-1; TRBD1 is a possible D gene (5 bases). Trimming removed 6 bases from V and 0 bases from J, with 11 bases in between. The CDR3 spans 14 residues. This CDR3 is CASSLGLMNTEAFF. CDR3 bases read: TGTGCCAGCAGCTTGGGACTGATGAACACTGAA.

This clone has at least ten counts. Read sequence stops 3 residues before the CDR3 end, and the germline J gene provides the missing end. This chain connects TRBV5-5 to TRBJ2-7, with TRBD1 identical over 10 bases. The CDR3 is made up of 15 amino acids. J gave up 0 bases and V 4 bases, and 4 bases lay outside the gene matches. Per germline, CDR1 SGHKS and CDR2 YYEKEE (reference sequence). The CDR3 region is CASSPGQGISYEQYF. CDR3 bases read: TGTGCCAGCAGCCCGGGACAGGGGATCTCCTACGAG.

Ten or more counts support this clone. Read sequence stops 3 residues before the CDR3 end, and the germline J gene provides the missing end. The V and J genes are TRBV29-1 and TRBJ2-7, with D unresolved. V lost 2 bases, J lost 0 bases, and 5 bases lay in between. This CDR3 region has 12 residues. Germline CDR1 and CDR2: SQVTM and ANQGSEA. The CDR3 reads CSVEINSYEQYF. CDR3 DNA, as far as it was read: TGCAGCGTTGAAATCAACTCCTACGAG.